The TCR beta chain described here comes from a study of blood T cell repertoires in COVID-19. Turning to the study itself: COVID-19 samples, acute and convalescent, were from the United States, Italy and Spain. PBMCs, B-cell-depleted T cells, or T cells provided the cDNA or gDNA that made up the material.

Assignments of participants to cohorts depended upon their own reported clinical history. Donors of Cohort 3 who recovered were those that had two negative PCRs, clearance, or symptom resolution. A single count supports this clone. Germline CDR1 reads SGHTA; CDR2 reads FQGNSA. The CDR3 sequence is 19 residues long. J gave up 4 bases and V 4 bases, and 12 bases lay outside the gene matches. Here immunoSEQ multiplex PCR was the method, and the copy in TCRdb shows in-frame clones only, minus some. This table has about 210,000 clones, about nine tenths appearing once. The chain links TRBV7-2 to TRBJ2-3; 15 bases agree with TRBD2. The sequenced material came from PBMCs or T cells enriched from blood (not recorded which). This TCR was recovered from a young man who had recovered from COVID-19. In DNA form, the CDR3 reads TGTGCCAGCAGCTCATTCGGACTAGCGGGGGGGCTGGAGTCAGATACGCAGTATTTT. Translated: CASSSFGLAGGLESDTQYF.